The clone carrying this T cell receptor (beta chain) showed up just a few times. In TCRdb, the reads were re-called with MiXCR into one record per CDR3 protein. Here the sample spans some 300,000 distinct CDR3 sequences, around 9.6% being singletons. The sample comes from a study of T cell repertoires in cytomegalovirus infection. In the study overall: Public TCR beta signature analysis indicated the presence of both CMV infection and matching HLA type.

Per germline, CDR1 MNHNY and CDR2 SVGAGI (reference sequence). V gave up 6 bases and J gave up 0 bases, with 13 bases separating them. The CDR3 extends over 15 amino acids. The sequenced material came from PBMCs. The TCR originated in a human donor in good health (CMV status not recorded). Some clones in this sample may be carry-over from other donors' samples. The rearrangement links TRBV6-6 to TRBJ2-3, with D perhaps matching TRBD1 (5 bases). The CDR3 region has the DNA TGTGCCAGCAGCAGGGATCCCTTTAGCACAGATACGCAGTATTTT. Translated, it gives CASSRDPFSTDTQYF.